This TCR beta chain came from a study of shared T cell receptors in the human thymus. The data were produced by immunoSEQ multiplex PCR, yet TCRdb's version contains in-frame clones alone and is incomplete. The sample records just under 550,000 clones, 78% being singletons. Looked up from germline, CDR1 is MNHEY and CDR2 is SVGAGI. CDR3 length: 14 amino acids. Unmatched junction bases numbered 3, after V lost 5 bases and J lost 2 bases. These same records also appear under a second study, on human thymus T cells. According to that study: It was from resections taken during corrective heart surgery that the thymus tissue came. Seemingly biased V and J gene usage marked thymic and blood repertoires. Thymic repertoires of unrelated individuals were reported in related research to overlap highly.

This chain connects TRBV6-5 to TRBJ2-7; TRBD1 matches at 10 bases. Sequences were obtained from thymocytes. The clonotype comes from a boy under three years old with a congenital heart defect. The CDR3 coding sequence is TGTGCCAGCAGTAGGACAGGGGGGACCTACGAGCAGTACTTC. Translation: CASSRTGGTYEQYF.